The rows below give T cell receptor beta chains drawn from one sample of a study of Ad26.COV2.S vaccination and SARS-CoV-2 variants. Sequencing was performed with immunoSEQ multiplex PCR; in TCRdb, only in-frame clones are kept and a portion is missing. Of a few hundred thousand clones listed, around nine tenths are singletons. The specimen comprised peripheral blood, sampled in a trial of Ad26.COV2.S vaccine versus placebo. These TCRs come from a person between 18 and 65 years old who received the Ad26.COV2.S COVID-19 vaccine or a placebo. CDR3s include the opening cysteine and the closing phenylalanine or tryptophan. Fields, in order: D gene, clone size, V gene, J gene, CDR3 DNA, CDR3 protein. A D gene is named only where the DNA matches it firmly. Size is omitted from some rows. Given values are once, few, many or a class for expanded clones.

D gene: -
clone size: -
V gene: TRBV20-1
J gene: TRBJ2-4
CDR3 DNA: TGCAGTGCGGCGCAAAAAAACATTCAGTACTTC
CDR3 protein: CSAAQKNIQYF

D gene: TRBD2
clone size: -
V gene: TRBV11-2
J gene: TRBJ2-5
CDR3 DNA: TGTGCCAGCAGCCCCAACCCGGGAGGGCCGCAAGAGACCCAGTACTTC
CDR3 protein: CASSPNPGGPQETQYF

D gene: TRBD1
clone size: -
V gene: TRBV2
J gene: TRBJ1-4
CDR3 DNA: TGTGCCAGCAGAGAGACAGGGCCTAAGGGAAAACTGTTTTTT
CDR3 protein: CASRETGPKGKLFF

D gene: -
clone size: -
V gene: TRBV11-2
J gene: TRBJ2-3
CDR3 DNA: TGTGCCAGCAGCTTAGACGGCCTGAGCACAGATACGCAGTATTTT
CDR3 protein: CASSLDGLSTDTQYF

D gene: -
clone size: -
V gene: TRBV7-2
J gene: TRBJ2-3
CDR3 DNA: TGTGCCAGCAGCTTCCTCACAGATACGCAGTATTTT
CDR3 protein: CASSFLTDTQYF

D gene: -
clone size: -
V gene: TRBV5-1
J gene: TRBJ2-2
CDR3 DNA: TGCGCCAGCAGCACCGACAGACCGAACACCGGGGAGCTGTTTTTT
CDR3 protein: CASSTDRPNTGELFF

D gene: -
clone size: -
V gene: TRBV4-3
J gene: TRBJ2-2
CDR3 DNA: TGCGCCAGCAGCGGAGGGGTCGGGGAGCTGTTTTTT
CDR3 protein: CASSGGVGELFF

D gene: -
clone size: -
V gene: TRBV9
J gene: TRBJ1-3
CDR3 DNA: TGTGCCAGCAGCGTAGCCCGCTCCGGAAACACCATATATTTT
CDR3 protein: CASSVARSGNTIYF

D gene: TRBD1
clone size: -
V gene: TRBV3-1/TRBV3-2
J gene: TRBJ1-5
CDR3 DNA: TGTGCCAGCAGCCCTGGGACAGGATATAGCAATCAGCCCCAGCATTTT
CDR3 protein: CASSPGTGYSNQPQHF

D gene: -
clone size: -
V gene: TRBV11-2
J gene: TRBJ2-7
CDR3 DNA: TGTGCCAGCTGCCGAGAAACAGGGTTTAGCTCCTACGAGCAGTACTTC
CDR3 protein: CASCRETGFSSYEQYF

D gene: -
clone size: -
V gene: TRBV5-1
J gene: TRBJ1-2
CDR3 DNA: TGCGCCAGCAGCCCCGGACGGGCCGATGGTCGCGGCTACACCTTC
CDR3 protein: CASSPGRADGRGYTF

D gene: -
clone size: -
V gene: TRBV7-9
J gene: TRBJ2-3
CDR3 DNA: TGTGCCAGCAGCCTTTTCGATGTCACGCCCCCGCAGTATTTT
CDR3 protein: CASSLFDVTPPQYF

D gene: TRBD1
clone size: -
V gene: TRBV11-2
J gene: TRBJ2-6
CDR3 DNA: TGTGCCAGCAGCTTTAGGACAGGGTCTTCTGGGGCCAACGTCCTGACTTTC
CDR3 protein: CASSFRTGSSGANVLTF

D gene: -
clone size: many
V gene: TRBV5-6
J gene: TRBJ2-7
CDR3 DNA: TGTGCCAGCTGCTTGGGTGTGGGCTGGGCGGGGCCCTACGAGCAGTACTTC
CDR3 protein: CASCLGVGWAGPYEQYF

D gene: -
clone size: -
V gene: TRBV4-3
J gene: TRBJ2-7
CDR3 DNA: TGCGCCAGCAGCCAAGGAATCCCCAACTACGAGCAGTACTTC
CDR3 protein: CASSQGIPNYEQYF

D gene: TRBD1
clone size: once
V gene: TRBV14
J gene: TRBJ2-1
CDR3 DNA: TGTGCCAGCAGCCACGGACAGGGTTGGATTGTCAATGAGCAGTTCTTC
CDR3 protein: CASSHGQGWIVNEQFF

D gene: TRBD1
clone size: -
V gene: TRBV7-9
J gene: TRBJ2-5
CDR3 DNA: TGTGCCAGCAGCTTACAGGGGGATCAAGAGACCCAGTACTTC
CDR3 protein: CASSLQGDQETQYF

D gene: -
clone size: few
V gene: TRBV30
J gene: TRBJ2-2
CDR3 DNA: TGTGCCTGGACGACGCAGGGTTATAACACCGGGGAGCTGTTTTTT
CDR3 protein: CAWTTQGYNTGELFF

D gene: TRBD2
clone size: -
V gene: TRBV6-2/TRBV6-3
J gene: TRBJ2-3
CDR3 DNA: TGTGCCAGCAGTTACCTGGCTAGCGGGAGGGCGCAGTATTTT
CDR3 protein: CASSYLASGRAQYF

D gene: -
clone size: -
V gene: TRBV7-7
J gene: TRBJ2-3
CDR3 DNA: TGTGCCAGCAGCTTAGCGACGACAGATACGCAGTATTTT
CDR3 protein: CASSLATTDTQYF

D gene: -
clone size: -
V gene: TRBV12-3/TRBV12-4
J gene: TRBJ1-5
CDR3 DNA: TGTGCCAGCCAGGCCCTCAATCAGCCCCAGCATTTT
CDR3 protein: CASQALNQPQHF

D gene: -
clone size: -
V gene: TRBV4-1
J gene: TRBJ2-7
CDR3 DNA: TGCGCCAGCAGTCCGAGGGGGAGGAGCTCCTACGAGCAGTACTTC
CDR3 protein: CASSPRGRSSYEQYF

D gene: -
clone size: -
V gene: TRBV7-8
J gene: TRBJ1-2
CDR3 DNA: TGTGCCAGCAGCCCAGACCCCCACAGTGGCTACACCTTC
CDR3 protein: CASSPDPHSGYTF

D gene: -
clone size: once
V gene: TRBV6-6
J gene: TRBJ1-4
CDR3 DNA: TGTGCCAGCAGCCGTTCCGGGACAAGTAATGAAAAACTGTTTTTT
CDR3 protein: CASSRSGTSNEKLFF

D gene: -
clone size: few
V gene: TRBV27
J gene: TRBJ1-3
CDR3 DNA: TGTGCCAGTTCCTCAGTGGTAGGGGGAAACACCATATATTTT
CDR3 protein: CASSSVVGGNTIYF

D gene: TRBD1
clone size: few
V gene: TRBV4-1
J gene: TRBJ2-2
CDR3 DNA: TGCGCCAGCAGCCAAGATCCGGGACAGGGTGCCGGGGAGCTGTTTTTT
CDR3 protein: CASSQDPGQGAGELFF

D gene: -
clone size: -
V gene: TRBV2
J gene: TRBJ2-3
CDR3 DNA: TGTGCCAGCAGTGAAGCGGGGTTCCTGTATTTT
CDR3 protein: CASSEAGFLYF

D gene: -
clone size: -
V gene: TRBV2
J gene: TRBJ2-5
CDR3 DNA: TGTGCCGGTGAGAGGGGCCTCAAAGAGACCCAGTACTTC
CDR3 protein: CAGERGLKETQYF

D gene: -
clone size: few
V gene: TRBV6-2/TRBV6-3
J gene: TRBJ1-2
CDR3 DNA: TGTGCCAGCAGTTACATGGGGTACGGCTATGGCTACACCTTC
CDR3 protein: CASSYMGYGYGYTF

D gene: -
clone size: -
V gene: TRBV3-1/TRBV3-2
J gene: TRBJ2-3
CDR3 DNA: TGTGCCAGCAGCCAAATTTCGGGTGATACGCAGTATTTT
CDR3 protein: CASSQISGDTQYF

D gene: TRBD1
clone size: -
V gene: TRBV6-1
J gene: TRBJ2-1
CDR3 DNA: TGTGCCAGCAGTGAATTAGGGACAGTCTACAATGAGCAGTTCTTC
CDR3 protein: CASSELGTVYNEQFF

D gene: -
clone size: -
V gene: TRBV30
J gene: TRBJ1-3
CDR3 DNA: TGTGCCTGGAGTGGACAGGAATTCTCTGGAAACACCATATATTTT
CDR3 protein: CAWSGQEFSGNTIYF

D gene: -
clone size: -
V gene: TRBV19
J gene: TRBJ2-1
CDR3 DNA: TGTGCCAGTAGTAAGGGCCAGGCGCGGTCCGCGTACAACAATGAGCAGTTCTTC
CDR3 protein: CASSKGQARSAYNNEQFF

D gene: -
clone size: -
V gene: TRBV7-2
J gene: TRBJ2-2
CDR3 DNA: TGTGCCAGCAGCTTACTACAGGGTGCCGGGGAGCTGTTTTTT
CDR3 protein: CASSLLQGAGELFF

D gene: TRBD1
clone size: -
V gene: TRBV25-1
J gene: TRBJ2-3
CDR3 DNA: TGTGCCAGCAGTGATCACCGGGACAGGGGCGAGGGCACAGATACGCAGTATTTT
CDR3 protein: CASSDHRDRGEGTDTQYF

D gene: -
clone size: -
V gene: TRBV3-1/TRBV3-2
J gene: TRBJ1-2
CDR3 DNA: TGTGCCAGCAGCCAAGATCTGGGGGCCGGGTATGGCTACACCTTC
CDR3 protein: CASSQDLGAGYGYTF

D gene: -
clone size: -
V gene: TRBV5-1
J gene: TRBJ1-1
CDR3 DNA: TGCGCCAGCAGCGGGGGACCCTCGAACACTGAAGCTTTCTTT
CDR3 protein: CASSGGPSNTEAFF

D gene: TRBD1
clone size: -
V gene: TRBV11-2
J gene: TRBJ1-4
CDR3 DNA: TGTGCCAGCAGCTCTATCACAGGGGTCATGAGTGAACTGTTTTTT
CDR3 protein: CASSSITGVMSELFF

D gene: -
clone size: -
V gene: TRBV29-1
J gene: TRBJ2-1
CDR3 DNA: TGCAGCGTTGATCGGCACCTCTCCTACAATGAGCAGTTCTTC
CDR3 protein: CSVDRHLSYNEQFF

D gene: TRBD2
clone size: once
V gene: TRBV7-2
J gene: TRBJ2-1
CDR3 DNA: TGTGCCAGCAGCCCCACTAGCGGGGGGGGGACCTACAATGAGCAGTTCTTC
CDR3 protein: CASSPTSGGGTYNEQFF

D gene: TRBD1
clone size: few
V gene: TRBV5-1
J gene: TRBJ2-5
CDR3 DNA: TGCGCCAGCAGCGGGACAGGGGGTCAAGAGACCCAGTACTTC
CDR3 protein: CASSGTGGQETQYF

D gene: -
clone size: -
V gene: TRBV29-1
J gene: TRBJ1-4
CDR3 DNA: TGCAGCGTCGGGATAGCTGAAAAACTGTTTTTT
CDR3 protein: CSVGIAEKLFF

D gene: TRBD2
clone size: -
V gene: TRBV6-2/TRBV6-3
J gene: TRBJ2-4
CDR3 DNA: TGTGCCAGCAGTTATGCAGCGGGGGGAACCCGCCAGTACTTC
CDR3 protein: CASSYAAGGTRQYF

D gene: -
clone size: once
V gene: TRBV4-2
J gene: TRBJ1-4
CDR3 DNA: TGTGCCAGCAGCCAAGGAAGGGGGTATCATGAAAAACTGTTTTTT
CDR3 protein: CASSQGRGYHEKLFF

D gene: -
clone size: -
V gene: TRBV28
J gene: TRBJ2-5
CDR3 DNA: TGTGCCAGCAGGAAGGGGGGGCAAGAGACCCAGTACTTC
CDR3 protein: CASRKGGQETQYF

D gene: -
clone size: -
V gene: TRBV4-1
J gene: TRBJ1-1
CDR3 DNA: TGCGCCAGCAGCCAAGGTTCAATCACTGAAGCTTTCTTT
CDR3 protein: CASSQGSITEAFF

D gene: TRBD1
clone size: -
V gene: TRBV4-3
J gene: TRBJ1-5
CDR3 DNA: TGCGCCAGCAGCCAAGATCTTGCAGGGGGCGCGGGTCAGCCCCAGCATTTT
CDR3 protein: CASSQDLAGGAGQPQHF

D gene: -
clone size: -
V gene: TRBV3-1/TRBV3-2
J gene: TRBJ1-1
CDR3 DNA: TGTGCCAGCAGCCAAGTGGGTAGTGGCACTGAAGCTTTCTTT
CDR3 protein: CASSQVGSGTEAFF

D gene: -
clone size: -
V gene: TRBV7-9
J gene: TRBJ2-1
CDR3 DNA: TGTGCCAGCAGCTTAGCTCCTAGGACCAATGAGCAGTTCTTC
CDR3 protein: CASSLAPRTNEQFF

D gene: -
clone size: -
V gene: TRBV4-2
J gene: TRBJ2-3
CDR3 DNA: TGTGCCAGCAGCCAGACGGGGCGAGGAGATACGCAGTATTTT
CDR3 protein: CASSQTGRGDTQYF

D gene: -
clone size: -
V gene: TRBV28
J gene: TRBJ1-1
CDR3 DNA: TGTGCCAGCAGTCCCCTGGGGCGGTCGATGAACACTGAAGCTTTCTTT
CDR3 protein: CASSPLGRSMNTEAFF

D gene: -
clone size: many
V gene: TRBV30
J gene: TRBJ2-2
CDR3 DNA: TGTGCCTGGAGCGGACAAGACCTTAACACCGGGGAGCTGTTTTTT
CDR3 protein: CAWSGQDLNTGELFF